This TCR beta chain was sequenced during a study of OX40 agonist ivuxolimab in advanced cancers. Only in-frame clones appear in the TCRdb table, and some are missing; sequencing was by immunoSEQ multiplex PCR. The sample shows 15,000 to 25,000 clones, roughly nine tenths of them seen only once. The CDR3 has 15 residues. The V gene end was trimmed by 5 bases and the J gene end by 1 base; junction bases not matched to a gene: 4. Germline CDR1 is SGDLS and CDR2 is YYNGEE. V and J are TRBV9 and TRBJ2-3, with 10 bases identical to TRBD1. This TCR derives from an adult with an advanced solid tumor such as melanoma, head and neck, liver or kidney cancer. The sequenced sample was CD4+ or CD8+ T cells sorted from blood, obtained in a trial of the OX40 agonist ivuxolimab. As DNA, the CDR3 is TGTGCCAGCAGTGCCGGGACAGGGGGCACAGATACGCAGTATTTT. This gives the protein CASSAGTGGTDTQYF. Full variable domain (outside the CDR3, taken from reference TRBV9 and TRBJ2-3): DSGVTQTPKHLITATGQRVTLRCSPRSGDLSVYWYQQSLDQGLQFLIQYYNGEERAKGNILERFSAQQFPDLHSELNLSSLELGDSALYFCASSAGTGGTDTQYFGPGTRLTVL.